This TCR beta chain was identified in a study of blood T cell repertoires in COVID-19. Study summary: Nucleic acid was either cDNA or gDNA, and it came from T cells, B-cell-depleted T cells, or PBMCs.

Libraries were prepared by immunoSEQ multiplex PCR; TCRdb keeps only in-frame clonotypes and omits some of them. The sample consists of 150,000 to 200,000 clones, roughly nine tenths of them appearing once. The germline V gene encodes CDR1 KGHSH and CDR2 LQKENI. The CDR3 totals 15 residues. The germline V and J ends were trimmed by 2 bases and 2 bases, with 12 bases remaining between them. The sample consisted of peripheral blood. The chain combines TRBV18 with TRBJ1-2, with D maybe TRBD1 (5 bases). The clonotype was recovered from a middle-aged man with acute or convalescent COVID-19. CDR3 in DNA: TGTGCCAGCTCACCATCGGCCAGGGCAAACTATGGCTACACCTTC. This translates into CASSPSARANYGYTF.